These 5 T cell receptor beta chains share one sample of origin, sequenced in a study of T cells after yellow fever vaccination. MiXCR, run by TCRdb on the 5' RACE reads, gives a single entry per CDR3 protein. The sample includes some 160,000 distinct CDR3 sequences, 6% to 7.5% seen only once; the top ten take roughly 2.5%. Specimen: CD4+ T cells sorted from PBMCs, collected 5 to 6 days after the first yellow fever vaccination. The receptors stem from a man between 18 and 29 years old who received the YFV17D yellow fever vaccine.

This clonotype occurred many times. The chain is built from TRBV20-1 and TRBJ2-5, with 9 bases fitting TRBD2. V was clipped by 3 bases and J by 4 bases; unmatched bases: 3. The CDR3 runs to 13 residues. Germline CDR1 and CDR2: DFQATT and SNEGSKA (reference sequence). CDR3 protein: CSARVAGVETQYF. CDR3 DNA: TGCAGTGCTAGGGTAGCGGGGGTAGAGACCCAGTACTTC.

This clonotype was recorded once. The chain recombines TRBV4-3 with TRBJ1-1; 10 bases map to TRBD1. The germline CDR1 and CDR2 sequences are LGHNA and YSLEER. The CDR3 runs 15 residues. V dropped 8 bases and J dropped 5; count of bases not matched to a gene: 11. CDR3 in DNA: TGCGCCAGCCAAGATCTAAGGACAGGGGGTACTGAAGCTTTCTTT. It yields the protein CASQDLRTGGTEAFF.

This clonotype was detected many times. The chain recombines TRBV4-1 with TRBJ1-1, with D tentatively TRBD1 (6 bases). Trimming cost V 4 bases and J 1 base, with 16 bases left between them. This CDR3 region has 16 residues. CDR1 is MGHRA, CDR2 YSYEKL, per germline. CDR3 region: CASSPLWGQENTEAFF. The CDR3 DNA follows: TGCGCCAGCAGCCCCCTCTGGGGGCAGGAGAACACTGAAGCTTTCTTT.

This chain connects TRBV9 to TRBJ2-5; 8 nucleotides match TRBD1. The germline V gene has CDR1 SGDLS and CDR2 YYNGEE. The CDR3 sequence is 16 residues long. V shed 0 bases and J 2 bases; nucleotides not matched to a gene: 6. The CDR3 nucleotides are TGTGCCAGCAGCGTAGGGACAGGGAGTTCTCAAGAGACCCAGTACTTC. Translation: CASSVGTGSSQETQYF.

This clonotype appeared many times. This chain uses TRBV5-1 with TRBJ2-3, with 12 bases lining up with TRBD2. Trimming at V came to 1 base and at J to 4 bases, leaving 7 bases not matched to a gene. This CDR3 is 17 amino acids long. Germline V gives CDR1 SGHRS, CDR2 YFSETQ. The CDR3 DNA sequence: TGCGCCAGCAGCTTGCTAGCGGGGGGGGGTATAGCAGATACGCAGTATTTT. This translates into CASSLLAGGGIADTQYF.